The TCR beta chain under discussion was sequenced for a study of blood T cell repertoires in COVID-19. Study overall: Both acute and convalescent COVID-19 samples were obtained from the United States, Italy and Spain.

Method: immunoSEQ multiplex PCR; TCRdb's copy keeps in-frame clones and lacks some. The sample consists of roughly 190,000 clones, around three quarters of them appearing once. Germline V lookup: CDR1 MGHDK, CDR2 SYGVNS. Trimming removed 5 bases at V and 1 base at J, with 9 bases between. The CDR3 covers 14 residues. The sample comprised PBMCs or T cells enriched from blood (not recorded which). This TCR came from a woman in her forties or fifties with acute COVID-19. This chain uses TRBV25-1 with TRBJ1-5; D uncertain. CDR3 in amino acids: CASSSHRSNQPQHF. DNA of the CDR3: TGTGCCAGCAGTTCTCACCGGAGCAATCAGCCCCAGCATTTT. The full variable domain, its missing parts supplied by reference TRBV25-1 and TRBJ1-5, is EADIYQTPRYLVIGTGKKITLECSQTMGHDKMYWYQQDPGMELHLIHYSYGVNSTEKGDLSSESTVSRIRTEHFPLTLESARPSHTSQYLCASSSHRSNQPQHFGDGTRLSIL.